The rows below give T cell receptor beta chains drawn from one sample of a study of T cell responses to AZD1222 COVID-19 vaccine. Clones were read by immunoSEQ multiplex PCR, and TCRdb kept only the in-frame ones, dropping some. Of about 110,000 clones detected, 91% appear once; the ten largest clones hold around 20%. Specimen: peripheral blood, collected on day 0 of AZD1222 vaccination. The receptors derive from an adult in good health. CDR3s include the opening cysteine and the closing phenylalanine or tryptophan. Fields, in order: V gene, J gene, CDR3 protein.

TRBV5-1	TRBJ1-3	CASSSTGLSGNTIYF
TRBV7-9	TRBJ2-1	CASSLPGSSYNEQFF
TRBV10-3	TRBJ2-2	CAISERYSGGPGELFF
TRBV12-3/TRBV12-4	TRBJ1-2	CASSSPGSYGYTF
TRBV9	TRBJ1-1	CASSVSAGGNTEAFF
TRBV5-1	TRBJ2-1	CASSLPSGGAGEQFF
TRBV4-1	TRBJ2-6	CASSRLKGDSGANVLTF
TRBV5-1	TRBJ1-5	CASSLDGGDQPQHF
TRBV1	TRBJ1-6	CTSSQDGSYSADRDYNSPLHF
TRBV2	TRBJ1-6	CASSGLTFPLHF
TRBV5-1	TRBJ2-3	CASSAGTSGGGADTQYF
TRBV6-2/TRBV6-3	TRBJ2-2	CASSLRGRDTGELFF
TRBV5-4	TRBJ1-2	CASSRRREDYGYTF
TRBV10-3	TRBJ2-2	CAIRGTGWGFANTGELFF
TRBV6-5	TRBJ1-5	CASSRLGQYNQPQHF
TRBV9	TRBJ1-1	CASSPRGAVNTEAFF
TRBV20-1	TRBJ1-5	CSASGSTGGNQPQHF
TRBV5-1	TRBJ2-7	CASSPDRAYEQYF
TRBV6-5	TRBJ1-5	CASRWDRAPNQPQHF
TRBV6-5	TRBJ1-2	CASRTERLANYGYTF
TRBV5-1	TRBJ1-3	CASSRASGGLGGNTIYF
TRBV5-1	TRBJ2-2	CASSLEAEITGELFF
TRBV13	TRBJ1-6	CASSQAGEQGSYNSPLHF
TRBV7-8	TRBJ2-3	CASSPERAGLASTDTQYF
TRBV7-8	TRBJ1-5	CASSLGMQPQHF
TRBV9	TRBJ1-3	CASSVVEGGNTIYF
TRBV7-2	TRBJ1-4	CASSLSGNEKLFF
TRBV15	TRBJ1-2	CATSRDQGRYGYTF
TRBV23-1	TRBJ2-7	CASIPRGVYEQYF
TRBV5-8	TRBJ2-3	CASSSGLVPDTQYF
TRBV5-5	TRBJ2-1	CASSFLSYNEQFF
TRBV9	TRBJ2-7	CASSKDEGFSYEQYF
TRBV6-5	TRBJ1-2	CASRLEGRGYTF
TRBV19	TRBJ2-3	CASSLAGGRDTQYF
TRBV7-2	TRBJ2-5	CASSSGGQYVETQYF
TRBV9	TRBJ2-3	CASNSGRDTQYF
TRBV12-5	TRBJ2-3	CASGLHDTQYF
TRBV4-2	TRBJ2-3	CASSPEYILAGGGDTQYF
TRBV25-1	TRBJ2-2	CASSDPEPGQGMTGELFF
TRBV19	TRBJ1-2	CASSSTGVPYGYTF
TRBV27	TRBJ2-2	CASSLSRHGELFF
TRBV18	TRBJ2-7	CASSIGQGLSYEQYF
TRBV4-1	TRBJ2-7	CASSHGRQIYEQYF
TRBV11-3	TRBJ2-2	CASSRGGANTGELFF
TRBV19	TRBJ1-1	CASSHGTGRGNTEAFF
TRBV9	TRBJ2-3	CASNGAPSTDTQYF
TRBV10-2	TRBJ2-2	CASSERTGVNTGELFF
TRBV3-1/TRBV3-2	TRBJ2-2	CASSPWTSGGTGELFF
TRBV7-2	TRBJ1-1	CASSPRRAGGSLAFF
TRBV19	TRBJ1-6	CASGTSNNSPLHF
TRBV12-3/TRBV12-4	TRBJ2-3	CASNLLGTDTQYF
TRBV6-4	TRBJ1-1	CASQQRGEMNTEAFF
TRBV7-2	TRBJ2-1	CASSLAGSSYNEQFF